This entry concerns a single T cell receptor beta chain. As originally analysed: Estimation of nucleated cell counts relied on the amplification of reference gene primers. Repertoires were generated with immunoSEQ multiplex PCR, while TCRdb's copy carries only in-frame clones and drops some. The V and J calls and clone size come from that table; D and trimming were worked out from the DNA. Of roughly 74,000 clones listed, roughly 81% were seen once; the top ten hold over 35%. V was pared by 4 bases and J by 10 bases, with 11 bases of the junction left unmatched. Germline V gene data show CDR1 as SGHRS and CDR2 as YFSETQ. The length of the CDR3 is 16 residues. This sample was taken from a study of blood T cell repertoires in COVID-19.

Sequencing input: peripheral blood. This TCR derives from a man aged 65 to 85 with acute or convalescent COVID-19. The V and J genes are TRBV5-1 and TRBJ2-1; TRBD2 agrees at 13 bases. This CDR3 reads CASSPRDGLAGEEQFF. CDR3 bases: TGCGCCAGCAGCCCGAGGGACGGACTAGCGGGAGAAGAGCAGTTCTTC.